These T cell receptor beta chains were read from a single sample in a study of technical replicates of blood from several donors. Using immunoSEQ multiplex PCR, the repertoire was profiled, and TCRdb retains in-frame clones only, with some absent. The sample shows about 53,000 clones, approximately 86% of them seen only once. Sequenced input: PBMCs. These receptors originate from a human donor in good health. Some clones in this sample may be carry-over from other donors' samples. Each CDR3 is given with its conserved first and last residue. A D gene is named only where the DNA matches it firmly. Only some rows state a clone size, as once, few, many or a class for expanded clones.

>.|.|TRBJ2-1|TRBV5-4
TGTGCCAGCAGCTTTGGAGGGGCCAGGAATGAGCAGTTCTTC
CASSFGGARNEQFF
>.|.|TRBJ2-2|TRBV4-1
TGCGCCAGCAGCGGCGGTGGACACGTAAACACCGGGGAGCTGTTTTTT
CASSGGGHVNTGELFF
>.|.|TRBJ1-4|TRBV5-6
TGTGCCAGCACCCAGGGTGCTGAAAAACTGTTTTTT
CASTQGAEKLFF
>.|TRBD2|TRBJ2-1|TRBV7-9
TGTGCCAGCAGCTTTCGCTCTAGCGGGAGTTATGAGCAGTTCTTC
CASSFRSSGSYEQFF
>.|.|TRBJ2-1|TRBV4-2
TGTGCCAGCAGCCAAGATCATGCCCGTGGGGGGGAGCAGTTCTTC
CASSQDHARGGEQFF
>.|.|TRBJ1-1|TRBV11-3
TGTGCCAGCAGCTTAGTCGGCGGGCGGGCTTTCTTT
CASSLVGGRAFF
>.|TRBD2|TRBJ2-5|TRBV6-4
TGTGCCAGCAGTGACTCCTGGGGACTAGCGGGGGGCCGTTTAGAGACCCAGTACTTC
CASSDSWGLAGGRLETQYF
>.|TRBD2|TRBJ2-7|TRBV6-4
TGTGCCAGCAATCCTCTAGCGGGAGGTCCCTACGAGCAGTACTTC
CASNPLAGGPYEQYF
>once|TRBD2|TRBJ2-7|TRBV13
TGTGCCAGCAGCTTAGGGACTAGCGGGAGTTACGAGCAGTACTTC
CASSLGTSGSYEQYF
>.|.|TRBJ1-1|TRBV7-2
TGTGCCAGCAGCTTAGAGGGGGTCGCCTTGAACACTGAAGCTTTCTTT
CASSLEGVALNTEAFF
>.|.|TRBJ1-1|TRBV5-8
TGTGCCAGCAGCTTAACCAGGGGACGAACCGAAGCTTTCTTT
CASSLTRGRTEAFF
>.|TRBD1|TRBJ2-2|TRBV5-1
TGCGCCAGCAGCGAAATCCGGACAGGGGGGAACACCGGGGAGCTGTTTTTT
CASSEIRTGGNTGELFF
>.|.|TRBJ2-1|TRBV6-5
TGTGCCAGCAGTTACCGGGAAACCTACAATGAGCAGTTCTTC
CASSYRETYNEQFF
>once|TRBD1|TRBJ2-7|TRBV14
TGTGCCAGCAGCCCCCTAGGGACAGGGGATTACGAGCAGTACTTC
CASSPLGTGDYEQYF